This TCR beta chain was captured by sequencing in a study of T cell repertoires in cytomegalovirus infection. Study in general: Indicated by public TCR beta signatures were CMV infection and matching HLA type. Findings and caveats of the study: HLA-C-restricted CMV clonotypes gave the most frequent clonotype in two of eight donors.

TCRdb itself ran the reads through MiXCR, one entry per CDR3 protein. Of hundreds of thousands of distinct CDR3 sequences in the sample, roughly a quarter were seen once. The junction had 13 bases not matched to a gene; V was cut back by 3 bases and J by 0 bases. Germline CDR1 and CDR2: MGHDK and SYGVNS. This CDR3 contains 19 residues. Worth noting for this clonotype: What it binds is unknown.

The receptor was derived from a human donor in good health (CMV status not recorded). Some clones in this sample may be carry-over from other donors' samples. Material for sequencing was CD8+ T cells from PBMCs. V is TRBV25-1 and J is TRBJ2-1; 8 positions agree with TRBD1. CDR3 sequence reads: CASSDHSPDRGSSYNEQFF. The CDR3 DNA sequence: TGTGCCAGCAGTGACCATTCCCCAGACAGGGGCTCCTCCTACAATGAGCAGTTCTTC.